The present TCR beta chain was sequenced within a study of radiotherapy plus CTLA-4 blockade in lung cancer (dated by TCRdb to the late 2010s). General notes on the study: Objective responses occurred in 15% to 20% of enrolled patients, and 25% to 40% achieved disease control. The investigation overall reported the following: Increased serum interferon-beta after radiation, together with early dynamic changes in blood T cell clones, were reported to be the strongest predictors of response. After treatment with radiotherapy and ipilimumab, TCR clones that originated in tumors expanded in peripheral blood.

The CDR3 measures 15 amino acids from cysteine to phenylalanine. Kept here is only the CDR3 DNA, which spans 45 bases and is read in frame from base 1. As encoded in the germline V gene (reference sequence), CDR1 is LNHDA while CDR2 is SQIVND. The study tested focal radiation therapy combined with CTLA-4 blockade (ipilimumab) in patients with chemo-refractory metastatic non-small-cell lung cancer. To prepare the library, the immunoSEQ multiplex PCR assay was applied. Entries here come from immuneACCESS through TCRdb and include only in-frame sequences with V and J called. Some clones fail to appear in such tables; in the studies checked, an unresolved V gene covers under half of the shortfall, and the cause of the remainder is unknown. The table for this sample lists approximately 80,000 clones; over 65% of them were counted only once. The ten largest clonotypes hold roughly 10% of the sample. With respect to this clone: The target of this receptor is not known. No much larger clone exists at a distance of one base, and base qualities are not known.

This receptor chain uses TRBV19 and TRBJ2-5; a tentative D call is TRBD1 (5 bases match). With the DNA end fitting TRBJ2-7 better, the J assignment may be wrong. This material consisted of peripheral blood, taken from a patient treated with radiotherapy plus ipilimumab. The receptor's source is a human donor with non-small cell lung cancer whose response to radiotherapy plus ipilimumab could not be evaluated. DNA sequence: TGTGCCAGTAGTGTAGCCCGTCAGGGATTGCTCGAGCAGTACTTC. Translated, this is CASSVARQGLLEQYF.